A selection of T cell receptor beta chains follows, all from one sample in a study of early T cells in non-severe SARS-CoV-2 infection. MiXCR, run by TCRdb on the 5' RACE reads, gives a single entry per CDR3 protein. The sample carries fewer than 25,000 distinct CDR3 sequences, about 3.7% recorded once. The source material was whole blood. The receptor source for this set is an adult who was a healthcare worker with PCR-confirmed SARS-CoV-2 infection or an uninfected control (not recorded which). The CDR3 runs from the conserved cysteine through the conserved F or W. The D gene is left open where the match is weak. Clone sizes are given selectively: once, few, many, or a class where the clone is expanded.

cdr3_nt cdr3_aa d_call j_call v_call clone_size
TGTGCCAGCAGCTTAGCGAGGGCCTCTGGGGCCAACGTCCTGACTTTC CASSLARASGANVLTF - TRBJ2-6 TRBV7-8 few
TGTGCCAGCAGCGCACCGCAGGGGTCCACTAACTATGGCTACACCTTC CASSAPQGSTNYGYTF - TRBJ1-2 TRBV7-2 many
TGCAGCGTAAACAGGGCAGGGGGGAACAATGAGCAGTTCTTC CSVNRAGGNNEQFF - TRBJ2-1 TRBV29-1 many
TGCAGTGCTAAGAGGCCCCCGGGCGTTTACAATGAGCAGTTCTTC CSAKRPPGVYNEQFF - TRBJ2-1 TRBV20-1 many
TGTGCCAGCAGCTCCCCCGGAGCAGGGTTGAACACTGAAGCTTTCTTT CASSSPGAGLNTEAFF - TRBJ1-1 TRBV7-9 many
TGCGCCAGCAGCCAAGTCCCCATCCGGGGCGTTTCTTCTGAGCAGTTCTTC CASSQVPIRGVSSEQFF - TRBJ2-1 TRBV4-1 many
TGTGCCAGCAGCCCAAAGGACAGGGAAGATGAGCAGTTCTTC CASSPKDREDEQFF TRBD1 TRBJ2-1 TRBV7-3 -
TGTGCCAGCACCCCGCGACAGGGGGGAGCTGAAGCTTTCTTT CASTPRQGGAEAFF TRBD1 TRBJ1-1 TRBV11-2 medium-sized
TGTGCCAGCAGGGTAGGGGGCTCTGGGGCCAACGTCCTGACTTTC CASRVGGSGANVLTF - TRBJ2-6 TRBV6-1 -
TGTGCCAGTAGATGGGGGGCTGGCAATCAGCCCCAGCATTTT CASRWGAGNQPQHF - TRBJ1-5 TRBV19 few
TGCAGTGCTAGCAGACTAGCGGGAGAGCCAGATACGCAGTATTTT CSASRLAGEPDTQYF TRBD2 TRBJ2-3 TRBV20-1 medium-sized